This T cell receptor beta chain was captured by sequencing in a study of identical twins. This CDR3 is 20 amino acids long. Trimming removed 5 bases at V and 7 bases at J, with 33 bases between. This clonotype was seen repeatedly, ten times or more. Each donor was a healthy Caucasian. TCRdb ran MiXCR on the 5' RACE reads and lists one entry per CDR3 protein. The sample yields 250,000 to 300,000 distinct CDR3 sequences, roughly 9% seen once. The same data also went into a second study, on yellow fever vaccine responses in identical twins.

This receptor was obtained from a woman aged 18-29 years in good health. The sequencing sample was made of CD8+ T cells sorted from blood. The chain uses TRBV12-3 or TRBV12-4 and TRBJ2-1, with D perhaps matching TRBD1 or TRBD2 (5 bases each). DNA of the CDR3: TGTGCCAGCAGTCACCCTTTGGGGGTCTCTGCCCTCAGCGGATTAAATGAGCAGTTCTTC. Its translation: CASSHPLGVSALSGLNEQFF.